This entry concerns a single TCR beta chain. Trimming removed 3 bases from V and 5 bases from J, with 14 bases in between. This CDR3 has 14 residues. The germline CDR1 and CDR2 sequences are SGHRS and YFSETQ. Libraries were prepared by immunoSEQ multiplex PCR; TCRdb keeps only in-frame clonotypes and omits some of them. The profile shows under 350,000 clones, just over 85% of them singletons. The data were obtained in a study of blood T cell repertoires in COVID-19. The chain uses TRBV5-1 and TRBJ2-5; perhaps TRBD2 as D (6 bases). The sequence came from a middle-aged woman with acute COVID-19. Sequenced: PBMCs or T cells enriched from blood (not recorded which). CDR3 in amino acids: CASSSRPGGETQYF. CDR3 nucleotides: TGCGCCAGCAGCTCCCGTCCTGGGGGGGAGACCCAGTACTTC.